Sequencing of this T cell receptor beta chain was carried out in a study of spatial heterogeneity in lung cancer. Across the whole study: Sequences of the beta chain were consistently detected in greater numbers than alpha-chain sequences. Raw reads contained each unique TCR and UMI combination more than ten times on average.

Time point defined: sample taken at primary tumor resection. In each case, whole RNA from tumor, nontumor lung or frozen PBMC was sequenced unsorted. This clonotype has a count of ten or more. TCRdb re-analysed the 5' RACE reads in MiXCR, keeping a single row per CDR3 protein. The sample holds about 47,000 distinct CDR3 sequences, 10% to 15% seen once. Germline V gives CDR1 SGHRS, CDR2 YFSETQ. Trimming removed 4 bases from V and 3 bases from J, with 7 bases in between. This CDR3 contains 12 residues. The source was PBMCs, collected at surgery. V and J are TRBV5-1 and TRBJ1-2; D is ambiguous. The TCR sequence derives from a female donor with early-stage non-small cell lung cancer. CDR3 loop: CASSQNDYGYTF. The CDR3 DNA reads TGCGCCAGCAGCCAAAATGACTATGGCTACACCTTC.